The present entry profiles one TCR beta chain with its context. The antigen is not known. This specimen belongs to a study of OX40 agonist ivuxolimab in advanced cancers. Study-level background: Patients were infused with ivuxolimab every 2 weeks at 0.01 to 10 mg/kg. From about 20 to 79 years was the age range, with a mean of approximately 58 years, and over 70% were male. Patients undergoing dose escalation presented with hepatocellular carcinoma, melanoma, renal cell or head and neck cancer.

Here immunoSEQ multiplex PCR was the method, and the copy in TCRdb shows in-frame clones only, minus some. The sample has 74,000 or so clones; more than 75% are singletons. Study-level results: What antigens the expanded peripheral T cells recognized was never established.

Germline CDR1 is GTSNPN and CDR2 is SVGIG (reference sequence). This CDR3 comprises 14 residues. Trimming stripped 0 bases from V and 3 bases from J, with 8 bases between. Sequenced here: CD4+ or CD8+ T cells sorted from blood, sampled in a trial of the OX40 agonist ivuxolimab. The V call is TRBV30, the J call TRBJ2-2, with D perhaps given as TRBD1 or TRBD2 (5 bases each). The TCR was taken from an adult with an advanced solid tumor such as melanoma, head and neck, liver or kidney cancer. The chain's CDR3 is CAWSVRGDTGELFF. Here the CDR3 DNA reads TGTGCCTGGAGTGTACGAGGGGACACCGGGGAGCTGTTTTTT.